This T cell receptor (beta chain) stems from a study of identical twins. Unique molecular identifiers were present on the cDNA, which also gained a universal primer site by template switching. TCRdb ran MiXCR on the 5' RACE reads and lists one entry per CDR3 protein. In the table there are hundreds of thousands of distinct CDR3 sequences, approximately 6.1% of which are singletons. This clonotype was found many times. This receptor was taken from a man between 18 and 35 years old in good health. The sample taken for sequencing was naive T cells sorted from blood.

Here the CDR3 reads CASSSPPGQGWTSSYEQYF. The DNA of the CDR3 is TGTGCCAGCAGCTCGCCACCGGGACAGGGGTGGACGAGCTCCTACGAGCAGTACTTC. The rearrangement uses TRBV11-1 and TRBJ2-7; 10 nucleotides match TRBD1. Looked up from germline, CDR1 is SGHAT and CDR2 is FQDESV (reference sequence). The junction had 15 bases not matched to a gene; V was cut back by 4 bases and J by 0 bases. This CDR3 region has 19 residues.